The 23 T cell receptor beta chains given below trace back to one sample, sequenced in a study of vaccination and CD4 T cells after COVID-19. As to treatment: roughly nine-day PBMC culture with coronavirus spike peptide pools or control peptides (ViraFEST assay). Sequenced with the Oncomine TCR Beta short-read assay was DNA taken from cultured CD4+ T cells. MiXCR, run by TCRdb on the PCR reads, gives a single entry per CDR3 protein. The profile shows approximately 24,000 distinct CDR3 sequences, 55% to 70% of them singletons. Their specific antigens are unknown. The sample taken for sequencing was CD4+ T cells from blood, cultured in vitro. These receptors came from a human donor who had recovered from COVID-19.

The chain employs TRBV7-2 and TRBJ1-2; D is undetermined. The germline V gene has CDR1 SGHTA and CDR2 FQGNSA. Trimming stripped 2 bases from V and 2 bases from J, with 12 bases between. The CDR3 is 15 amino acids. The CDR3 here is CASSLRAARNYGYTF. The CDR3 DNA sequence: TGTGCCAGCAGCTTAAGGGCGGCAAGAAACTATGGCTACACCTTC.

This clonotype was seen more than once but under ten times. The chain couples TRBV19 to TRBJ1-5; D is undetermined. Germline CDR1 and CDR2: LNHDA and SQIVND (reference sequence). V was trimmed by 5 bases and J by 9 bases, leaving 8 bases between them. The CDR3 has 11 amino acids. Here the CDR3 reads CASSPGWPQHF. For the CDR3, the DNA is TGTGCCAGTAGTCCGGGGTGGCCCCAGCATTTT.

This chain links TRBV24-1 with TRBJ2-7; no reliable D call. V lost 4 bases to trimming and J lost 4 bases, with 19 bases between them. The CDR3 covers 16 residues. Germline V CDR1 and CDR2: KGHDR, SFDVKD. CDR3 in DNA: TGTGCCACCAGTGACCCCGGCCGGACCCTTAGTTACGAGCAGTACTTC. Amino acid sequence: CATSDPGRTLSYEQYF.

The V call is TRBV20-1, the J call TRBJ2-3; tentatively, D is TRBD2 (5 bases). The length of the CDR3 is 13 residues. Germline V gives CDR1 DFQATT, CDR2 SNEGSKA (reference sequence). V was trimmed by 3 bases and J by 3 bases, leaving 10 bases between them. The CDR3, as DNA: TGCAGTGCTAGGTCTCCGGGAACAGATACGCAGTATTTT. It specifies CSARSPGTDTQYF.

This chain connects TRBV20-1 to TRBJ1-2; 7 positions agree with TRBD1. The CDR3 totals 14 residues. Germline V gene sequence: CDR1 DFQATT, CDR2 SNEGSKA (reference sequence). Here the CDR3 DNA reads TGCAGCCCGATGGGACAGTTGCTAGGCTATGGCTACACCTTC. It codes for CSPMGQLLGYGYTF.

This sequence joins TRBV30 and TRBJ1-6; D not certain. The CDR3 totals 12 residues. CDR1 is GTSNPN and CDR2 is SVGIG in the germline V gene (reference sequence). With 1 base removed from V and 10 bases from J, the gap between germline ends came to 8 bases. The CDR3 DNA reads TGTGCCTGGAGTGCCTCGGTCTCACCCCTCCACTTT. Its protein product is CAWSASVSPLHF.

The chain employs TRBV5-1 and TRBJ2-7; D is undetermined. The CDR3 is 12 residues long. The V end lost 7 bases, the J end lost 6 bases, and 14 bases lay between the germline ends. The germline V gene has CDR1 SGHRS and CDR2 YFSETQ. The DNA for the CDR3 is TGCGCCAGCGGGGTAGACGGACGCGAGCAGTACTTC. It translates to CASGVDGREQYF. Variable domain in full (rest from reference TRBV5-1 and TRBJ2-7): KAGVTQTPRYLIKTRGQQVTLSCSPISGHRSVSWYQQTPGQGLQFLFEYFSETQRNKGNFPGRFSGRQFSNSRSEMNVSTLELGDSALYLCASGVDGREQYFGPGTRLTVT.

This chain uses TRBV20-1 with TRBJ1-3; D remains ambiguous. Looked up from germline, CDR1 is DFQATT and CDR2 is SNEGSKA (reference sequence). The CDR3 totals 15 residues. Trimming stripped 6 bases from V and 5 bases from J, with 20 bases between. The CDR3 loop reads CSAKGREGVRNTIYF. The CDR3 nucleotides are TGCAGTGCAAAAGGGCGGGAGGGTGTGAGAAACACCATATATTTT.

The chain employs TRBV30 and TRBJ1-6; the D is unclear. Germline assignment: CDR1 GTSNPN and CDR2 SVGIG (reference sequence). Trimming pared 7 bases from V and 7 bases from J, leaving 8 bases between. The CDR3 has 11 amino acids. This chain's CDR3 is CASLGNSPLHF. The DNA for the CDR3 is TGTGCCTCCTTGGGGAATTCACCCCTCCACTTT.

The chain joins TRBV21-1 to TRBJ2-1; TRBD1, the table's D call, was not compared with the DNA. TRBV21-1 is a pseudogene segment. The CDR3 contains 13 residues. CDR3 bases: TGTGCCAGCTCCTCCGGAGGGGGGAATGAGCAGTTCTTC. Translated, it gives CASSSGGGNEQFF.

This clonotype was observed a single time. The V call is TRBV20-1, the J call TRBJ1-4; D is possibly TRBD1 (5 bases). The CDR3 consists of 13 residues. Looked up from germline, CDR1 is DFQATT and CDR2 is SNEGSKA (reference sequence). Trimming took off 5 bases at V and 5 bases at J, with 12 bases between the two ends. The CDR3 DNA is TGCAGTGCTGACCCGGGGGTAAATGAAAAACTGTTTTTT. It yields the protein CSADPGVNEKLFF.

This clonotype occurred once. The chain is built from TRBV27 and TRBJ2-1, with D possibly called TRBD1 or TRBD2 (5 bases each). The CDR3 is 16 amino acids. The germline CDR1 and CDR2 sequences are MNHEY and SMNVEV (reference sequence). The germline V and J ends were trimmed by 1 base and 5 bases, with 15 bases remaining between them. The CDR3 reads CASSLFGDVRNNEQFF. The CDR3 DNA sequence: TGTGCCAGCAGTTTATTTGGGGACGTACGGAACAATGAGCAGTTCTTC.

This sequence joins TRBV29-1 and TRBJ1-1; a weak D match, TRBD1 (6 bases). In germline, CDR1 is SQVTM, CDR2 ANQGSEA. V was trimmed by 3 bases and J by 10 bases, leaving 18 bases between them. The CDR3 covers 13 residues. CDR3: CSVDPGASPGAFF. The DNA for the CDR3 is TGCAGCGTTGATCCAGGGGCCTCGCCAGGAGCTTTCTTT.

V and J are TRBV21-1 and TRBJ2-1. TRBV21-1 is a documented pseudogene. The CDR3 is 16 amino acids. The CDR3 nucleotides read TGTGCCAGCAGCACCTTTGGTAGAATATACTACAATGAGCAGTTCTTC. The encoded protein is CASSTFGRIYYNEQFF.

This chain links TRBV6-2 or TRBV6-3 with TRBJ2-4; 12 nucleotides match TRBD2. The CDR3 spans 13 residues. J gave up 6 bases and V 7 bases, and 1 base lay outside the gene matches. CDR1 and CDR2 from the germline V gene are MNHEY and SVGEGT. DNA for the CDR3: TGTGCCAGCAAACTAGCGGGAGGAAACATTCAGTACTTC. It yields the protein CASKLAGGNIQYF.

In this sample, this clonotype turned up a few times. This rearrangement joins TRBV7-2 to TRBJ2-4; no firm D call. Germline CDR1 reads SGHTA; CDR2 reads FQGNSA. This CDR3 is built from 11 residues. V was shortened by 4 bases and J by 11 bases, with 9 bases between the two germline ends. In DNA form, the CDR3 reads TGTGCCAGCAGCTCCCTCGGACTTCAGTACTTC. Amino acids: CASSSLGLQYF.

This clonotype occurred a few times. The V call is TRBV27, the J call TRBJ2-1; unclear D gene. CDR1 MNHEY and CDR2 SMNVEV come from the germline V gene (reference sequence). V was pared by 5 bases and J by 0 bases, with 14 bases between. There are 16 residues in the CDR3. CDR3 amino acids: CASSRNGVSSYNEQFF. CDR3 DNA sequence: TGTGCCAGCAGTCGAAATGGGGTTAGCTCCTACAATGAGCAGTTCTTC.

This clonotype has only one observation. V is TRBV18 and J is TRBJ1-1; 7 bases fit TRBD1. V shed 3 bases, J shed 2 bases, and the junction held 3 bases outside the gene matches. This CDR3 region has 14 residues. The germline gives CDR1 KGHSH, CDR2 LQKENI. Here the CDR3 reads CASSPSGGNTEAFF. As DNA, the CDR3 is TGTGCCAGCTCACCTTCAGGGGGAAACACTGAAGCTTTCTTT.

This rearrangement joins TRBV7-2 to TRBJ2-1, with TRBD2 identical over 10 bases. Looked up from germline, CDR1 is SGHTA and CDR2 is FQGNSA. V was clipped by 9 bases and J by 4 bases; unmatched bases: 18. The CDR3 runs 18 residues. DNA for the CDR3: TGTGCCAGTAGTAGTATCAGGGGAGCGGGAGGGGGGTACAATGAGCAGTTCTTC. This gives the protein CASSSIRGAGGGYNEQFF.

The J gene is TRBJ1-6, the V gene TRBV28, with 8 bases identical to TRBD1. This CDR3 contains 15 residues. Germline-derived CDR1 and CDR2 are MDHEN and SYDVKM. The junction had 12 bases not matched to a gene; V was cut back by 6 bases and J by 11 bases. CDR3 protein: CASSTTAGGDPPLHF. CDR3 nucleotide sequence: TGTGCCAGCAGCACCACCGCAGGGGGCGATCCACCCCTCCACTTT.

This clonotype showed up just a few times. This rearrangement joins TRBV20-1 to TRBJ1-2, with D possibly being TRBD1 (5 bases). CDR3 length: 17 residues. V was pared by 4 bases and J by 7 bases, with 28 bases between. Germline CDR1 DFQATT, CDR2 SNEGSKA (reference sequence). As DNA, the CDR3 is TGCAGTGCTAAAAGCCCAGGGAGGGTCGAATTAGGGTTTGGCTACACCTTC. Translation gives CSAKSPGRVELGFGYTF.

The chain is built from TRBV25-1 and TRBJ1-1; 8 positions agree with TRBD1. V lost 0 bases and J lost 4; bases outside the gene matches: 13. The CDR3 is 18 amino acids. Germline lookup yields CDR1 MGHDK and CDR2 SYGVNS. CDR3 in amino acids: CASSEYRGTGPGGTEAFF. Written as DNA, the CDR3 is TGTGCCAGCAGTGAATATAGGGGGACAGGACCCGGGGGCACTGAAGCTTTCTTT.

The DNA for the CDR3 is TGTGCCAGCAGCCCCCGCCCGACTGGGGCCAACGTCCTGACTTTC. This encodes CASSPRPTGANVLTF. The genes are TRBV7-3 and TRBJ2-6; D is unresolved. Germline V gene data show CDR1 as SGHTA and CDR2 as FQGTGA. V was trimmed by 5 bases and J by 2 bases, leaving 10 bases between them. CDR3 length: 15 amino acids. Using reference TRBV7-3 and TRBJ2-6 for the parts outside the CDR3, the full variable domain is GAGVSQTPSNKVTEKGKYVELRCDPISGHTALYWYRQSLGQGPEFLIYFQGTGAADDSGLPNDRFFAVRPEGSVSTLKIQRTERGDSAVYLCASSPRPTGANVLTFGAGSRLTVL.